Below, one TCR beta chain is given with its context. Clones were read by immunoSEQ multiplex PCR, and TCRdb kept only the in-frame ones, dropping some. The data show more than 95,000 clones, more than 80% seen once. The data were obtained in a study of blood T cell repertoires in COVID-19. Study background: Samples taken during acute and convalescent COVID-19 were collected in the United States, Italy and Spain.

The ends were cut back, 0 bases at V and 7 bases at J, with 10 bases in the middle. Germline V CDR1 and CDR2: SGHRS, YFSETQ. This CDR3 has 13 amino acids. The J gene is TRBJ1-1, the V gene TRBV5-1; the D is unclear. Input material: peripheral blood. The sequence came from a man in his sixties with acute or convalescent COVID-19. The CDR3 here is CASSLAVRSEAFF. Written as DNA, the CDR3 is TGCGCCAGCAGCTTGGCCGTTCGTAGTGAAGCTTTCTTT.